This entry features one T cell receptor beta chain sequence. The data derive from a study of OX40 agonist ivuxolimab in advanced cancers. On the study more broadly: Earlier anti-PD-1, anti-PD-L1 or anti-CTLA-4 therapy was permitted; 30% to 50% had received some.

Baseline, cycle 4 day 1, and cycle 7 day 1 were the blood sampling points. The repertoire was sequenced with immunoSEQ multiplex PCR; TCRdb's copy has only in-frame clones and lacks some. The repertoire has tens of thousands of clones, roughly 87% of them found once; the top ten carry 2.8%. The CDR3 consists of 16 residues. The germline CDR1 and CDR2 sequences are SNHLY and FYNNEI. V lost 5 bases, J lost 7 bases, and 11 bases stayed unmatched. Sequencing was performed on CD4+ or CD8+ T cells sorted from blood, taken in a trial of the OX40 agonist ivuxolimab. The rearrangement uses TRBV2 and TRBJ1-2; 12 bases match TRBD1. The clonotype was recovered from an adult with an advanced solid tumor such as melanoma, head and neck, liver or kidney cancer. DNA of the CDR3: TGTGCCAGCAGTTCACCGGGACAGGGGGCGATTTCTGGCTACACCTTC. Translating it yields CASSSPGQGAISGYTF.